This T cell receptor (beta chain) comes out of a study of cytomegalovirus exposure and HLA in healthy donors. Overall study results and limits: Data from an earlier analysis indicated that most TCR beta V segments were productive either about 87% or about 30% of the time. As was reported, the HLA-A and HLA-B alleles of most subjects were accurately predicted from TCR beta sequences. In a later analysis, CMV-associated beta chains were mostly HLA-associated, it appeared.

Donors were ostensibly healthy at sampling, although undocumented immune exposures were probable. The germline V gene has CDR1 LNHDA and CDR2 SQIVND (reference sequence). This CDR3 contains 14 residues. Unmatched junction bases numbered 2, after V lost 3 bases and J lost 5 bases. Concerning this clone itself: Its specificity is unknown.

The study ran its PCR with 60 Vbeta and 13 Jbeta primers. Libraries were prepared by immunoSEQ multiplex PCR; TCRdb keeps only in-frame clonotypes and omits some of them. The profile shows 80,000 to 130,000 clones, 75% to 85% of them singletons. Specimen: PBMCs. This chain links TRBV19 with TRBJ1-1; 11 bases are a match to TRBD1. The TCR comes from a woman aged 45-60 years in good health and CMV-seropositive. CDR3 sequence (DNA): TGTGCCAGTAGTATGGACAGGGGGCAGACTGAAGCTTTCTTT. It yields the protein CASSMDRGQTEAFF. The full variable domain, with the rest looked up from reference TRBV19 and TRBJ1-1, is DGGITQSPKYLFRKEGQNVTLSCEQNLNHDAMYWYRQDPGQGLRLIYYSQIVNDFQKGDIAEGYSVSREKKESFPLTVTSAQKNPTAFYLCASSMDRGQTEAFFGQGTRLTVV.